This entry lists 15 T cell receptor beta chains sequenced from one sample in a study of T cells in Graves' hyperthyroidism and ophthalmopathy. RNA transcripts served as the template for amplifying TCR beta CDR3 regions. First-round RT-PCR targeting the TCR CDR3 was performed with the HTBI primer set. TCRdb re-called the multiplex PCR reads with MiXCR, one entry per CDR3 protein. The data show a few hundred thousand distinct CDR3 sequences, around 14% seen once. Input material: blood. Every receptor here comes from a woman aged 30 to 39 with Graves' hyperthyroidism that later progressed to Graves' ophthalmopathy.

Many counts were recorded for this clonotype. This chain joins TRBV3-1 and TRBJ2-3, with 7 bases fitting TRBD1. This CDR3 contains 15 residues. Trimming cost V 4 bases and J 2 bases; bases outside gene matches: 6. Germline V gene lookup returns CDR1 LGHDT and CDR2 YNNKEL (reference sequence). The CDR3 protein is CASSRGTVPTDTQYF. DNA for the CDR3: TGTGCCAGCAGCCGAGGGACAGTCCCCACAGATACGCAGTATTTT.

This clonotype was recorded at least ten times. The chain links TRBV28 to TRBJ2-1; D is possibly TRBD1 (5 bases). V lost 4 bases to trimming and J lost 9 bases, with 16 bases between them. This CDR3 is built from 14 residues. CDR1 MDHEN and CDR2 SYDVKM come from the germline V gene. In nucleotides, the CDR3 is TGTGCCAGCAGTTCTCCCGACAGAAGGGGTGAGCAGTTCTTC. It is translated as CASSSPDRRGEQFF. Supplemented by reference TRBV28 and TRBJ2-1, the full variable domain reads DVKVTQSSRYLVKRTGEKVFLECVQDMDHENMFWYRQDPGLGLRLIYFSYDVKMKEKGDIPEGYSVSREKKERFSLILESASTNQTSMYLCASSSPDRRGEQFFGPGTRLTVL.

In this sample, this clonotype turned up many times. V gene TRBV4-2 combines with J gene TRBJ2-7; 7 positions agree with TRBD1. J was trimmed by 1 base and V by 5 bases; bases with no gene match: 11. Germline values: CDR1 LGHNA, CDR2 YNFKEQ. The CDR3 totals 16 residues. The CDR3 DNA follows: TGTGCCAGCAGCTCCCCCGAGGGGACAGCGTCCTACGAGCAGTACTTC. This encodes CASSSPEGTASYEQYF.

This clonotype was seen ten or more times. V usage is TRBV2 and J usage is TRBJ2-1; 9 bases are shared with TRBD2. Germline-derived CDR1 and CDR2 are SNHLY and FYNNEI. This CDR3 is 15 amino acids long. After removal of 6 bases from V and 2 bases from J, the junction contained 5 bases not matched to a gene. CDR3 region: CASRDSGSTYNEQFF. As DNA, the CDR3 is TGTGCCAGCAGAGATAGCGGGAGCACCTACAATGAGCAGTTCTTC. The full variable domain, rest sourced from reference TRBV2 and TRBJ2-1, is EPEVTQTPSHQVTQMGQEVILRCVPISNHLYFYWYRQILGQKVEFLVSFYNNEISEKSEIFDDQFSVERPDGSNFTLKIRSTKLEDSAMYFCASRDSGSTYNEQFFGPGTRLTVL.

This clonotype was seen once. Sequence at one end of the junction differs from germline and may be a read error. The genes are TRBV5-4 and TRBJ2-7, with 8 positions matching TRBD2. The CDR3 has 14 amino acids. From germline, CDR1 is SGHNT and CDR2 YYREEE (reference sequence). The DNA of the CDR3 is TGCGCCAGCAGTGACCTAGCGGGTAACTACGAGCAGTACTTC. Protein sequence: CASSDLAGNYEQYF.

In nucleotides, the CDR3 is TGTGCCAGCAGCAGCGAGGGGGAGGGCTCCTACGAGCAGTACTTC. Its translation is CASSSEGEGSYEQYF. The genes are TRBV6-1 and TRBJ2-7, with a possible D match to TRBD2 (7 bases). The CDR3 totals 15 residues. The V end lost 6 bases, the J end lost 0 bases, and 15 bases lay between the germline ends. CDR1 MNHNS and CDR2 SASEGT come from the germline V gene.

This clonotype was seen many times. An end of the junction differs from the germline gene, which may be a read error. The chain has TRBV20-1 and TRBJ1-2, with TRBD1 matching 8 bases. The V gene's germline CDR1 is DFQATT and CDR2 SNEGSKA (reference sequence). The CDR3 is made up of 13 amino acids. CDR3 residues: CSARDTGGVPYPF. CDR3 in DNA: TGCAGTGCTAGAGATACAGGGGGGGTGCCTTACCCCTTC.

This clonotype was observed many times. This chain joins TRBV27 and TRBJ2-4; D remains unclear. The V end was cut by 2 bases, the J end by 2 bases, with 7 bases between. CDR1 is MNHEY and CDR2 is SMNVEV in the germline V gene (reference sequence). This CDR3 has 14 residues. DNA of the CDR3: TGTGCCAGCAGTTTAGGAGATTCCAAAAACATTCAGTACTTC. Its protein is CASSLGDSKNIQYF.

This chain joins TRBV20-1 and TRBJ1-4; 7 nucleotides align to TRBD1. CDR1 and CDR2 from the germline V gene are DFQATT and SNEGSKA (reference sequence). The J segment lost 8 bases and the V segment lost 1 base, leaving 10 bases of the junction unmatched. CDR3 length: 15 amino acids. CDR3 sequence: CSARAMTGFREKLFF. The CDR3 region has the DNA TGCAGTGCTAGAGCCATGACAGGGTTCCGCGAAAAACTGTTTTTT.

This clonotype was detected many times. The CDR3 region is CSAGRGIYTQYF. CDR3 sequence (DNA): TGCAGTGCCGGGAGAGGGATCTATACGCAGTATTTT. The V call is TRBV20-1, the J call TRBJ2-3; the D gene is possibly TRBD2 (6 bases). The germline CDR1 and CDR2 sequences are DFQATT and SNEGSKA (reference sequence). The CDR3 totals 12 residues. V lost 6 bases and J 7 bases, leaving 14 bases between the germline ends.

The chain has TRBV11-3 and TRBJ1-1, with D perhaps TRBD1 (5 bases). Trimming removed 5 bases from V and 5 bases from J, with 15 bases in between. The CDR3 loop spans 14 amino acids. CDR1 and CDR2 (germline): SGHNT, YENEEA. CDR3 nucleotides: TGTGCCAGCAGCCAGCGGGGCTCGCGGACTGAAGCTTTCTTT. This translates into CASSQRGSRTEAFF.

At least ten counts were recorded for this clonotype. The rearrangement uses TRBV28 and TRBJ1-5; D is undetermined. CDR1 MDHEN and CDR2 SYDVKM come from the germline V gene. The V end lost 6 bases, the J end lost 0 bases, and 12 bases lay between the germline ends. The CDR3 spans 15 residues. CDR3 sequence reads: CASSFGSASNQPQHF. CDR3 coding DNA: TGTGCCAGCAGCTTTGGGTCAGCTAGCAATCAGCCCCAGCATTTT.

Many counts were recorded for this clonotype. CDR3 region: CASRHGTLEETQYF. CDR3 bases: TGTGCCAGCAGACACGGGACATTAGAAGAGACCCAGTACTTC. The chain links TRBV27 to TRBJ2-5, with D possibly matching TRBD1 (6 bases). Germline V gene sequence: CDR1 MNHEY, CDR2 SMNVEV (reference sequence). V was clipped by 6 bases and J by 3 bases, with 14 bases between them. This CDR3 is 14 amino acids long.

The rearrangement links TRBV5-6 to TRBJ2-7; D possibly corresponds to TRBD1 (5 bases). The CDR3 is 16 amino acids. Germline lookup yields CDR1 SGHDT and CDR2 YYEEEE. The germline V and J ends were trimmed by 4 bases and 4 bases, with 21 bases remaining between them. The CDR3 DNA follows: TGTGCCAGCAGCCACTGGGTGTCAGGACACAGATACGAGCAGTACTTC. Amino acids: CASSHWVSGHRYEQYF.

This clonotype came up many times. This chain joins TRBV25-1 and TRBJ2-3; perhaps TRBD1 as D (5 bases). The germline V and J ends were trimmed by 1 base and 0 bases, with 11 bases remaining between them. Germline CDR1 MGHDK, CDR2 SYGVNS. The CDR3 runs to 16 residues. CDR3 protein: CASSESVQGSTDTQYF. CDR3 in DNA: TGTGCCAGCAGTGAATCAGTCCAGGGTAGCACAGATACGCAGTATTTT.